This T cell receptor (beta chain) derives from a study of early T cells in non-severe SARS-CoV-2 infection. Across the study: Chains stayed unpaired after sequencing of bulk RNA from unsorted whole blood.

Germline lookup yields CDR1 SGHTA and CDR2 FQGNSA. Trimming removed 5 bases from V and 4 bases from J; junction bases left unmatched: 7. The CDR3 length is 15 residues. In regard to this clonotype: Antigen unknown.

Study-level results: In VDJdb matching, anti-spike CD8 responses were favored while private and CD4 specificities went missing.

Unique molecular identifier tags were affixed to discrete cDNA molecules. MiXCR, applied by TCRdb to the 5' RACE reads, yields one record per CDR3 protein. The table has 75,000 to 90,000 distinct CDR3 sequences, roughly 13% seen once. Sequences were obtained from whole blood. The chain links TRBV7-2 to TRBJ2-7; 11 bases are shared with TRBD1. This receptor was obtained from an adult who was a healthcare worker with PCR-confirmed SARS-CoV-2 infection or an uninfected control (not recorded which). CDR3 region: CASSPAWDRGYEQYF. DNA for the CDR3: TGTGCCAGCAGCCCAGCATGGGACAGGGGGTACGAGCAGTACTTC.